Below, one TCR beta chain is given with its context. Clones were read by immunoSEQ multiplex PCR, and TCRdb kept only the in-frame ones, dropping some. The sample includes approximately 90,000 clones, around 86% of them seen just once. This sample is part of a study of control samples from healthy donors and cancer patients. The germline V and J ends were trimmed by 6 bases and 2 bases, with 17 bases remaining between them. The CDR3 extends over 16 amino acids. CDR1 and CDR2 from the germline V gene are MDHEN and SYDVKM. The sequencing sample was made of blood. J is TRBJ2-1 and V is TRBV28, with a tentative D call TRBD2 (7 bases). This receptor was obtained from a man younger than 40 in good health. CDR3 sequence (DNA): TGTGCCAGCAGCCCTGAGGGGGGGCCAGCCTACAATGAGCAGTTCTTC. It translates to CASSPEGGPAYNEQFF.